This TCR beta chain is from a study of blood T cell repertoires in COVID-19. About the research overall: PBMCs, B-cell-depleted T cells, or T cells were the source of the cDNA or gDNA that made up the material.

There are 16 residues in the CDR3. The germline V and J ends were trimmed by 6 bases and 5 bases, with 22 bases remaining between them. Germline CDR1 reads MDHEN; CDR2 reads SYDVKM. Original analysis: Amplification with reference gene primers provided the estimates of nucleated cell counts. Profiled with immunoSEQ multiplex PCR; TCRdb holds only in-frame clones, not every one. Clone size and V and J calls were adopted from that table, with D and trimming inferred from the DNA. This table holds more than 85,000 clones, about three quarters found once. The chain links TRBV28 to TRBJ1-2; possible D gene TRBD1, 6 bases. The sequence was obtained from an elderly woman with active or convalescent COVID-19. Sample: peripheral blood. CDR3 sequence (DNA): TGTGCCAGCAGCCCAACAGGGTTCGAGGGGATATATGGCTACACCTTC. As protein: CASSPTGFEGIYGYTF.